This is a list of T cell receptor beta chains from one sample in a study of identical twins. MiXCR, applied by TCRdb to the 5' RACE reads, yields one record per CDR3 protein. The data contain 200,000 to 250,000 distinct CDR3 sequences, approximately 12% of them singletons. Another study also made use of these data, one on yellow fever vaccine responses in identical twins.

Sequencing was performed on memory (CD45RO+) T cells sorted from blood. The source is a woman under 30 in good health. The CDR3 runs from the conserved cysteine through the conserved F or W. A D gene is named only where the DNA matches it firmly. Some rows have no size entry. The others give once, few or many, or a class for an expanded clone.

J gene | clone size | CDR3 length | D gene | V gene | CDR3 DNA | CDR3 protein
TRBJ2-3 | NA | 14 | TRBD2 | TRBV6-5 | TGTGCCAGCACTTTGAGGGGACTAACAGATACGCAGTATTTT | CASTLRGLTDTQYF
TRBJ2-7 | few | 18 | NA | TRBV27 | TGTGCCAGCAGTTTAAAATTCATCATTACAGCGGGCTTTGACGAGCAGTACTTC | CASSLKFIITAGFDEQYF
TRBJ1-6 | NA | 11 | NA | TRBV20-1 | TGCAGTCCTTGGATCGGGGCACCCCTCCACTTT | CSPWIGAPLHF
TRBJ2-3 | NA | 14 | NA | TRBV7-3 | TGTGCCAGCAGCTTAGATCTTCTCACAGATACGCAGTATTTT | CASSLDLLTDTQYF
TRBJ2-1 | few | 17 | TRBD2 | TRBV24-1 | TGTGCCACCAGTGACACCATAGCGGGTAACTCCTACAATGAGCAGTTCTTC | CATSDTIAGNSYNEQFF
TRBJ2-1 | many | 14 | TRBD2 | TRBV7-9 | TGTGCCAGCAGTGTGCTAGCGGGGGGGGGTGAGCAGTTCTTC | CASSVLAGGGEQFF
TRBJ2-1 | few | 14 | TRBD1 | TRBV12-3/TRBV12-4 | TGTGCCAGCACCCGGGACAGCGCCTACAATGAGCAGTTCTTC | CASTRDSAYNEQFF
TRBJ2-1 | NA | 15 | TRBD2 | TRBV5-5 | TGTGCCAGCAGCTTGGAAGGACTAGCCGCTAATGAGCAGTTCTTC | CASSLEGLAANEQFF
TRBJ2-2 | NA | 13 | NA | TRBV18 | TGTGCCAGCTCACCCAAGAGCACCGGGGAGCTGTTTTTT | CASSPKSTGELFF
TRBJ2-3 | NA | 15 | NA | TRBV18 | TGTGCCAGCTCACCCGTTCCCAGCAGCACAGATACGCAGTATTTT | CASSPVPSSTDTQYF
TRBJ2-5 | NA | 14 | NA | TRBV9 | TGTGCCAGCAGCAGTGGACAGTTAAGGGAGACCCAGTACTTC | CASSSGQLRETQYF
TRBJ2-7 | NA | 16 | NA | TRBV7-9 | TGTGCCAGCAGCTTAAGCCGGACAGAATTCCTCTACGAGCAGTACTTC | CASSLSRTEFLYEQYF
TRBJ1-1 | many | 15 | NA | TRBV9 | TGTGCCAGCAGCGTCGGACAGTCCCTGAACACTGAAGCTTTCTTT | CASSVGQSLNTEAFF
TRBJ2-7 | NA | 14 | NA | TRBV20-1 | TGCAGTGCTCTACCCCCGACGGAAACCTACGAGCAGTACTTC | CSALPPTETYEQYF
TRBJ2-1 | many | 14 | TRBD2 | TRBV29-1 | TGCAGCGTCGTTACTAGCGGGGGATACAATGAGCAGTTCTTC | CSVVTSGGYNEQFF
TRBJ2-7 | many | 11 | NA | TRBV2 | TGTGCCAGCGGGATCTACTACGAGCAGTACTTC | CASGIYYEQYF
TRBJ2-2 | few | 11 | NA | TRBV6-5 | TGTGCCAGCAGGAGCCTTGGGGAGCTGTTTTTT | CASRSLGELFF
TRBJ2-6 | few | 22 | TRBD1 | TRBV7-2 | TGTGCCAGCACGAAGGGACAGGGGGTTGACTATGCGGAGACCTCTGGGGCCAACGTCCTGACTTTC | CASTKGQGVDYAETSGANVLTF
TRBJ2-1 | many | 17 | NA | TRBV15 | TGTGCCACCAGCAGACCTCCCTGGGGGGGCGGCGGCAATGAGCAGTTCTTC | CATSRPPWGGGGNEQFF
TRBJ2-7 | few | 13 | NA | TRBV3-1 | TGTGCCAGCAGTCTCGCCCAGGGTGTCGAGCAGTACTTC | CASSLAQGVEQYF
TRBJ2-3 | NA | 15 | TRBD2 | TRBV29-1 | TGCAGCGTCGAGACTAGCGGGGGAAGGACAGATACGCAGTATTTT | CSVETSGGRTDTQYF
TRBJ1-1 | many | 14 | TRBD1 | TRBV5-1 | TGCGCCAGCAGCTTGGGAGGGGGACAGGGTGAAGCTTTCTTT | CASSLGGGQGEAFF
TRBJ2-1 | many | 15 | TRBD2 | TRBV7-7 | TGTGCTAGCAGCTTAGGCGGGGGGGGTTACAATGAGCAGTTCTTC | CASSLGGGGYNEQFF
TRBJ2-7 | few | 14 | NA | TRBV4-3 | TGCGCCAGCAGCCAAGATCTTTATGCGGACGAGCAGTACTTC | CASSQDLYADEQYF
TRBJ2-1 | NA | 15 | NA | TRBV20-1 | TGCAGTGCCTATCGTTCAGGGCTCGGTCCGAATGAGCAGTTCTTC | CSAYRSGLGPNEQFF
TRBJ2-3 | NA | 14 | NA | TRBV6-1 | TGTGCCAGTAAAAACCGGGACCGCACAGATACGCAGTATTTT | CASKNRDRTDTQYF
TRBJ2-5 | many | 14 | NA | TRBV5-6 | TGTGCCAGCAGCTTAGCCAGTGTTAAAGAGACCCAGTACTTC | CASSLASVKETQYF
TRBJ2-1 | many | 15 | NA | TRBV4-3 | TGCGCCAGCAGCCAAAATCGGGAGTCCTACAATGAGCAGTTCTTC | CASSQNRESYNEQFF
TRBJ2-7 | NA | 14 | TRBD1 | TRBV19 | TGTGCCAGTAGTAAGGGACAGGGTATACACGAGCAGTACTTC | CASSKGQGIHEQYF
TRBJ2-4 | NA | 16 | NA | TRBV7-8 | TGTGCCAGCAGCCCACCGCGGGAATCCTCCAAAAACATTCAGTACTTC | CASSPPRESSKNIQYF
TRBJ2-5 | NA | 15 | NA | TRBV20-1 | TGCAGTGGGGGGAGGGGGTTTAACAGCCAAGAGACCCAGTACTTC | CSGGRGFNSQETQYF
TRBJ1-2 | NA | 13 | NA | TRBV2 | TGTGCCAGCAGGGAAGAAGAAAACTATGGCTACACCTTC | CASREEENYGYTF
TRBJ1-5 | NA | 14 | TRBD1 | TRBV20-1 | TGCAGTGCTATTGACAGGGTTAGCAATCAGCCCCAGCATTTT | CSAIDRVSNQPQHF
TRBJ2-1 | many | 19 | TRBD1 | TRBV14 | TGTGCCAGCAGCCAAGATCGGGGACAGGGTTGGAGCTCCTACAATGAGCAGTTCTTC | CASSQDRGQGWSSYNEQFF
TRBJ2-1 | NA | 16 | TRBD2 | TRBV20-1 | TGCAGTGCTAGAGACACTAGCGGGGTCACCTACAATGAGCAGTTCTTC | CSARDTSGVTYNEQFF